One sample yielded the 12 T cell receptor beta chains listed below, sequenced in a study of blood T cell repertoires in COVID-19 (dated by TCRdb to between 2020 and 2021). The receptor library was made with the immunoSEQ multiplex PCR assay. Entries here come from immuneACCESS through TCRdb and include only in-frame sequences with V and J called. Some clones fail to appear in such tables; in the studies checked, an unresolved V gene covers under half of the shortfall, and the cause of the remainder is unknown. The sample records tens of thousands of clones, 82% of which are singletons. The leading ten clones occupy 27% of the sample. The sample comprised peripheral blood. The receptors were gathered from a human donor in a cohort sampled during active COVID-19.

The chain recombines TRBV18 with TRBJ2-7, with D perhaps TRBD2 (6 bases). The CDR3 length is 14 residues. Trimming removed 3 bases at V and 0 bases at J, with 9 bases between. CDR1 KGHSH and CDR2 LQKENI come from the germline V gene. The CDR3 nucleotides read TGTGCCAGCTCACCCCCGGGGGACTCCTACGAGCAGTACTTC. This sequence encodes CASSPPGDSYEQYF.

V usage is TRBV2 and J usage is TRBJ2-1; 15 positions agree with TRBD2. V shed 2 bases, J shed 8 bases, and the junction held 13 bases outside the gene matches. Germline CDR1 SNHLY, CDR2 FYNNEI. The CDR3 consists of 19 residues. The CDR3 reads CASSEIRTSGGAAVDEQFF. CDR3 DNA sequence: TGTGCCAGCAGTGAAATCCGGACTAGCGGGGGGGCCGCTGTAGATGAGCAGTTCTTC. Based on the CDR3 plus reference TRBV2 and TRBJ2-1, the full variable domain is EPEVTQTPSHQVTQMGQEVILRCVPISNHLYFYWYRQILGQKVEFLVSFYNNEISEKSEIFDDQFSVERPDGSNFTLKIRSTKLEDSAMYFCASSEIRTSGGAAVDEQFFGPGTRLTVL.

J is TRBJ2-2 and V is TRBV7-9; 9 nucleotides line up with TRBD1. The CDR3 is made up of 15 amino acids. In germline, CDR1 is SEHNR, CDR2 FQNEAQ (reference sequence). V trimming: 5 bases; J trimming: 6 bases; junction bases outside the gene matches: 7. The CDR3 coding sequence is TGTGCCAGCAGCCTCCGGGACAGGGAACCCGGGGAGCTGTTTTTT. It codes for CASSLRDREPGELFF.

The chain employs TRBV7-9 and TRBJ2-2, with 7 bases lining up with TRBD1. The CDR3 covers 16 residues. From germline, CDR1 is SEHNR and CDR2 FQNEAQ (reference sequence). Unmatched junction bases numbered 10, after V lost 5 bases and J lost 4 bases. The CDR3 loop is CASSRGQQMRTGELFF. In DNA form, the CDR3 reads TGTGCCAGCAGCCGGGGACAGCAAATGCGCACCGGGGAGCTGTTTTTT.

V is TRBV19 and J is TRBJ1-6; no firm D call. V gave up 4 bases and J gave up 7 bases, with 8 bases separating them. CDR1 and CDR2 (germline): LNHDA, SQIVND (reference sequence). The CDR3 sequence is 13 residues long. The chain's CDR3 is CASSTGLNSPLHF. DNA for the CDR3: TGTGCCAGTAGTACCGGACTGAATTCACCCCTCCACTTT.

There are a few counts of this clone. The V and J genes are TRBV5-1 and TRBJ2-7, with 7 bases identical to TRBD1. Germline trimming cut 1 base from V and 4 bases from J; bases unmatched to any gene: 5. Germline V gene lookup returns CDR1 SGHRS and CDR2 YFSETQ. This CDR3 contains 14 residues. The chain's CDR3 is CASSLPGTVYEQYF. The CDR3 region has the DNA TGCGCCAGCAGCTTGCCCGGGACAGTTTACGAGCAGTACTTC.

The chain is built from TRBV3-1 (or the pseudogene TRBV3-2) and TRBJ1-2; tentative D call: TRBD1 (6 bases). The length of the CDR3 is 14 residues. Germline CDR1 LGHDT, CDR2 YNNKEL (reference sequence). The V end lost 1 base, the J end lost 8 bases, and 14 bases lay between the germline ends. CDR3 loop: CASSQGTATGGYTF. The CDR3 DNA reads TGTGCCAGCAGCCAAGGGACAGCCACGGGAGGCTACACCTTC.

The chain combines TRBV28 with TRBJ1-2, with TRBD1 as a possible D gene (6 bases). CDR1 and CDR2 (germline): MDHEN, SYDVKM. V lost 3 bases to trimming and J lost 4 bases, with 12 bases between them. CDR3 length equals 14 residues. CDR3 in amino acids: CASSFGGFLYGYTF. The CDR3 nucleotides are TGTGCCAGCAGTTTTGGGGGCTTCCTCTATGGCTACACCTTC.

The genes are TRBV4-1 and TRBJ1-1; tentatively, D is TRBD1 (5 bases). This CDR3 is built from 18 residues. Trimming left V 4 bases short and J 4 bases short, with 25 bases between. Germline loops: CDR1 MGHRA, CDR2 YSYEKL. This CDR3 is CASSLRGTRAGRRTEAFF. The CDR3 DNA reads as TGCGCCAGCAGCCTAAGGGGTACCAGGGCAGGGAGGCGCACTGAAGCTTTCTTT.

The rearrangement uses TRBV28 and TRBJ1-1; 7 nucleotides line up with TRBD1. Germline lookup yields CDR1 MDHEN and CDR2 SYDVKM. Trimming removed 10 bases from V and 1 base from J; junction bases left unmatched: 12. This CDR3 comprises 15 residues. The CDR3 reads CATELSPGGNTEAFF. The CDR3 region has the DNA TGTGCCACCGAGTTGAGTCCAGGGGGGAACACTGAAGCTTTCTTT.

The chain links TRBV7-9 to TRBJ2-3; tentative D call: TRBD1 (6 bases). Deletions cut 10 bases from V and 3 bases from J, with 11 bases between. Looked up from germline, CDR1 is SEHNR and CDR2 is FQNEAQ (reference sequence). The CDR3 spans 12 residues. The CDR3 loop is CAKSQGTDTQYF. Written as DNA, the CDR3 is TGTGCCAAGTCACAGGGAACAGATACGCAGTATTTT.

The rearrangement links TRBV3-1 (or the pseudogene TRBV3-2) to TRBJ1-5, with D possibly being TRBD1 (5 bases). The germline gives CDR1 LGHDT, CDR2 YNNKEL (reference sequence). CDR3 length: 17 amino acids. Deletions cut 3 bases from V and 3 bases from J, with 18 bases between. CDR3 bases: TGTGCCAGCAGCCATGGGAGGGACCCCATCCTCAATCAGCCCCAGCATTTT. It is translated as CASSHGRDPILNQPQHF.